This TCR beta chain comes out of a study of shared clonotypes between healthy human individuals. Study conclusions and caveats: Across subsets, estimated richness was generally greater for naive than for memory populations. Among a few donors, roughly 5.5% of naive CD4 clonotypes were found in common. Against clonotypes common to all four donors, non-shared ones had lower generation probabilities.

With respect to this clone: Its antigen is unidentified.

The study separated CD4+ cells into CD45RA+ naive and CD45RA-negative memory subsets. V lost 6 bases to trimming and J lost 8 bases; unmatched junction nucleotides: 14. This CDR3 is built from 17 residues. Germline assignment: CDR1 SNHLY and CDR2 FYNNEI. Sequenced by immunoSEQ multiplex PCR; TCRdb stores in-frame clones only, minus some. The data hold over 2 million clones, with 90% to 95% observed a single time. V usage is TRBV2 and J usage is TRBJ2-1, with TRBD2 matching 12 bases. Sequencing used naive CD4+ T cells sorted from blood. Subset denoted: CD45RA+ positively selected. The sequence derives from a man aged 18-30 years in good health. CDR3 sequence reads: CASRPGQTSGSPHEQFF. The CDR3 coding sequence is TGTGCCAGCAGGCCAGGGCAGACTAGCGGGAGTCCCCATGAGCAGTTCTTC.